This is a list of T cell receptor beta chains from one sample in a study of blood T cell repertoires in COVID-19. The data were produced by immunoSEQ multiplex PCR, yet TCRdb's version contains in-frame clones alone and is incomplete. This table has more than 350,000 clones, around 87% appearing once. Input material: peripheral blood. These receptors originate from a young woman with COVID-19, enrolled during active disease. CDR3s include the opening cysteine and the closing phenylalanine or tryptophan. The order of the fields is J gene, V gene, clone size, D gene, CDR3 DNA, CDR3 protein. A D gene is named only where the DNA matches it firmly. Size is stated for part of the rows, as once, few or many counts, or as a class when the clone is expanded.

TRBJ1-4,TRBV28,NA,NA,TGTGCCAGCAGTTTATTACGGGATAGTGAAAAACTGTTTTTT,CASSLLRDSEKLFF
TRBJ2-1,TRBV27,NA,TRBD1,TGTGCCAGCAGTCCCGGGACAGGGGGTTACAATGAGCAGTTCTTC,CASSPGTGGYNEQFF
TRBJ2-7,TRBV5-1,few,TRBD1,TGCGCCAGCAGCCCCGGACAGGGGTTCACCTACGAGCAGTACTTC,CASSPGQGFTYEQYF
TRBJ2-7,TRBV28,NA,TRBD2,TGTGCCAGCAGTCGAAGCGGGGGGGGAACCTACGAGCAGTACTTC,CASSRSGGGTYEQYF
TRBJ1-3,TRBV7-7,NA,NA,TGTGCTAGCAGCTTAACGGGTAGGCGGGAACTCTATTTT,CASSLTGRRELYF
TRBJ2-4,TRBV27,NA,TRBD1,TGTGCCAGCAGTTCGGACAGGAGAAACATTCAGTACTTC,CASSSDRRNIQYF
TRBJ2-7,TRBV5-1,once,TRBD2,TGCGCCAGCAGACGAACTAGCGGGACGAACTCCTACGAGCAGTACTTC,CASRRTSGTNSYEQYF
TRBJ2-7,TRBV6-5,once,TRBD2,TGTGCCAGCAGAGACAAGACTAGCGGTCCCTACGAGCAGTACTTC,CASRDKTSGPYEQYF
TRBJ1-1,TRBV11-3,NA,NA,TGTGCCAGCAGCTTATTCTTGAACACTGAAGCTTTCTTT,CASSLFLNTEAFF
TRBJ2-1,TRBV19,NA,TRBD1,TGTGCCAGTAGTATAGCACCGGGACAGGGAACCGATGAGCAGTTCTTC,CASSIAPGQGTDEQFF
TRBJ2-1,TRBV6-2/TRBV6-3,NA,NA,TGTGCCAGCAGTCGCAACAGGCCACGTGAGCAGTTCTTC,CASSRNRPREQFF
TRBJ2-2,TRBV6-6,NA,TRBD1,TGTGCCGCAACCCCGGGACAGGGGGTTGGCACCGGGGAGCTGTTTTTT,CAATPGQGVGTGELFF
TRBJ1-4,TRBV6-5,NA,TRBD1,TGTGCCAGCAGTAGAGGACAGGGTCAAGAAAAACTGTTTTTT,CASSRGQGQEKLFF
TRBJ2-7,TRBV7-8,few,NA,TGTGCCAGCAGCCAAACAGGATGGTCCGAGCAGTACTTC,CASSQTGWSEQYF
TRBJ1-4,TRBV2,NA,TRBD1,TGTGCCAGCAGTCTTAGGACAGGGGTTCATGAAAAACTGTTTTTT,CASSLRTGVHEKLFF
TRBJ2-7,TRBV6-6,NA,TRBD2,TGTGCCAGCAGTCCGCGGAGACTAGCGGGTCTCTCCTACGAGCAGTACTTC,CASSPRRLAGLSYEQYF
TRBJ2-1,TRBV5-1,NA,NA,TGCGCCAGCAGCCTCGAGTATCAGGCGGGGAGCTCCTACAATGAGCAGTTCTTC,CASSLEYQAGSSYNEQFF
TRBJ2-7,TRBV5-4,NA,NA,TGTGCCAGCAGCTTCGGTGAAACCTACGAGCAGTACTTC,CASSFGETYEQYF
TRBJ2-2,TRBV18,NA,NA,TGTGCCAGCTCACCACCGGTTGGTAGCGGAGAGGCCGGGGAGCTGTTTTTT,CASSPPVGSGEAGELFF
TRBJ2-7,TRBV28,NA,TRBD2,TGTGCCAGCAGGTGGGGACTAGCGGGGTCTTTCGAGCAGTACTTC,CASRWGLAGSFEQYF
TRBJ2-5,TRBV19,NA,TRBD1,TGTGCCAGTAGTAGGGACAGAAAAGAGACCCAGTACTTC,CASSRDRKETQYF
TRBJ1-2,TRBV30,NA,NA,TGTGCCTGGAGCGGAGGGGTTGGCTACACCTTC,CAWSGGVGYTF
TRBJ1-2,TRBV30,NA,NA,TGTGCCTGGGGCCGGGACACCCAATATGGCTACACCTTC,CAWGRDTQYGYTF
TRBJ2-1,TRBV6-6,NA,NA,TGTGCCAGCAGTTACACGTCGTTGAGCAATGAGCAGTTCTTC,CASSYTSLSNEQFF
TRBJ2-7,TRBV6-6,once,TRBD2,TGTGCCAGCAGCCCGGGGAGGGCGGCAATGTACGAGCAGTACTTC,CASSPGRAAMYEQYF
TRBJ2-2,TRBV4-3,NA,NA,TGCGCCAGCAGCCCGGCAGGAAACACCGGGGAGCTGTTTTTT,CASSPAGNTGELFF
TRBJ2-2,TRBV6-2/TRBV6-3,once,NA,TGTGCCAGCAGCCTAGGAGAGTCCGGGGAGCTGTTTTTT,CASSLGESGELFF